The 9 T cell receptor beta chains in this list originate from one sample, sequenced in a study of blood T cell repertoires in COVID-19. Repertoires were generated with immunoSEQ multiplex PCR, while TCRdb's copy carries only in-frame clones and drops some. The sample holds around 140,000 clones, about four fifths seen once. The sample taken for sequencing was peripheral blood. The receptors stem from a man aged 65-85 years who had recovered from COVID-19.

The chain carries TRBV2 and TRBJ1-2; unclear D gene. CDR1 is SNHLY, CDR2 FYNNEI, per germline. The CDR3 extends over 14 amino acids. The V and J ends lost 3 bases and 7 bases respectively, with 15 bases between them. The chain's CDR3 is CASSDGILEAGYTF. The CDR3 bases are TGTGCCAGCAGTGATGGCATCCTTGAGGCTGGCTACACCTTC.

V gene TRBV7-2 combines with J gene TRBJ1-1; D is unresolved. Deletions cut 5 bases from V and 4 bases from J, with 8 bases between. CDR1 and CDR2 from the germline V gene are SGHTA and FQGNSA. The CDR3 is 12 amino acids. CDR3 nucleotides: TGTGCCAGCAGCAGCTATCGCACTGAAGCTTTCTTT. Its protein is CASSSYRTEAFF.

The V and J genes are TRBV6-5 and TRBJ2-7, with 10 bases lining up with TRBD2. The CDR3 length is 14 residues. The V gene's germline CDR1 is MNHEY and CDR2 SVGAGI. V dropped 7 bases and J dropped 0; count of bases not matched to a gene: 3. The CDR3: CASTRTSGSYEQYF. The CDR3 DNA reads as TGTGCCAGCACTCGGACTAGCGGCTCCTACGAGCAGTACTTC.

Regarding this clone: Additional DNA sequences in this sample encode the identical CDR3. This rearrangement joins TRBV19 to TRBJ2-1, with TRBD2 matching over 8 bases. CDR3 size: 15 residues. Germline CDR1 is LNHDA and CDR2 is SQIVND (reference sequence). With V trimmed by 5 bases and J by 1 base, 4 bases remained unmatched. The DNA for the CDR3 is TGTGCCAGTAGTGTCAGCGGGAGTTCCTACAATGAGCAGTTCTTC. Translated: CASSVSGSSYNEQFF.

V and J are TRBV7-9 and TRBJ2-5; tentative D call: TRBD1 (5 bases). V was clipped by 3 bases and J by 5 bases, with 10 bases between them. CDR1 is SEHNR and CDR2 is FQNEAQ in the germline V gene (reference sequence). The CDR3 covers 13 residues. This chain's CDR3 is CASSLWPGETQYF. CDR3 coding DNA: TGTGCCAGCAGCTTGTGGCCAGGGGAGACCCAGTACTTC.

The chain joins TRBV5-1 to TRBJ2-3; 15 nucleotides agree with TRBD2. After removal of 7 bases from V and 7 bases from J, the junction contained 7 bases not matched to a gene. Germline V lookup: CDR1 SGHRS, CDR2 YFSETQ. The CDR3 has 15 residues. CDR3: CASWSGTSGRYTQYF. The CDR3 coding sequence is TGCGCCAGCTGGTCCGGGACTAGCGGGAGGTATACGCAGTATTTT.

This chain joins TRBV27 and TRBJ2-5; no clear D. Looked up from germline, CDR1 is MNHEY and CDR2 is SMNVEV (reference sequence). The CDR3 spans 14 residues. The V end was cut by 2 bases, the J end by 2 bases, with 9 bases between. For the CDR3, the DNA is TGTGCCAGCAGTTTAACGGCGGATCAAGAGACCCAGTACTTC. It codes for CASSLTADQETQYF.

CDR3 sequence: CASSELNGRSYNEQFF. CDR3 nucleotide sequence: TGTGCCAGCAGTGAATTGAACGGGAGGTCCTACAATGAGCAGTTCTTC. This rearrangement joins TRBV25-1 to TRBJ2-1; 7 bases are shared with TRBD2. The CDR3 contains 16 residues. Per germline, CDR1 MGHDK and CDR2 SYGVNS. J was trimmed by 1 base and V by 1 base; bases with no gene match: 4.

The chain has TRBV30 and TRBJ1-4; TRBD1 might be the D (6 bases). CDR3 length: 15 residues. In germline, CDR1 is GTSNPN, CDR2 SVGIG (reference sequence). V was pared by 1 base and J by 8 bases, with 17 bases between. The CDR3 sequence: CAWSGEQGVGEKLFF. CDR3 sequence (DNA): TGTGCCTGGAGTGGGGAACAGGGTGTTGGAGAAAAACTGTTTTTT. The complete variable domain, with remaining parts taken from reference TRBV30 and TRBJ1-4, reads SQTIHQWPATLVQPVGSPLSLECTVEGTSNPNLYWYRQAAGRGLQLLFYSVGIGQISSEVPQNLSASRPQDRQFILSSKKLLLSDSGFYLCAWSGEQGVGEKLFFGSGTQLSVL.